This TCR beta chain comes out of a study of CD4+ T cells in melanoma. With 0 bases clipped from V and 3 bases from J, the junction kept 4 bases outside the gene matches. The CDR3 has 15 amino acids. Germline-derived CDR1 and CDR2 are SGDLS and YYNGEE. Note on this clone: What it binds is not known.

Using immunoSEQ multiplex PCR, the repertoire was profiled, and TCRdb retains in-frame clones only, with some absent. Of about 55,000 clones listed, nearly 70% are singletons. Study outcomes and limitations: CD8+ T cell, macrophage and B cell function reportedly correlated with neoantigen-specific CD4+ T cells.

This clonotype originated in a human donor with melanoma. J is TRBJ2-7 and V is TRBV9; TRBD2 agrees at 9 bases. The sequenced sample was tumor tissue. The CDR3 DNA reads TGTGCCAGCAGCGTAGAAGCGGGGGGAAACTACGAGCAGTACTTC. This sequence encodes CASSVEAGGNYEQYF. Using reference TRBV9 and TRBJ2-7 for the parts outside the CDR3, the full variable domain is DSGVTQTPKHLITATGQRVTLRCSPRSGDLSVYWYQQSLDQGLQFLIQYYNGEERAKGNILERFSAQQFPDLHSELNLSSLELGDSALYFCASSVEAGGNYEQYFGPGTRLTVT.